Below, 20 T cell receptor beta chains from the same sample are listed, as sequenced in a study of blood T cell repertoires in COVID-19. The table came from immunoSEQ multiplex PCR; TCRdb's copy has only in-frame clones and leaves some out. The profile covers tens of thousands of clones, with about 82% appearing a single time and under 8% taken by the ten largest. Sequenced input: peripheral blood. The receptors were gathered from a man between 50 and 59 years old with active COVID-19.

V and J are TRBV12-5 and TRBJ2-1, with 10 bases fitting TRBD2. Unmatched junction bases numbered 2, after V lost 0 bases and J lost 0 bases. The CDR3 contains 17 residues. Germline assignment: CDR1 LGHNT and CDR2 FRNRAP. CDR3 in DNA: TGTGCTAGTGGTTTGGTAGCGGGGGGGGCCTCCTACAATGAGCAGTTCTTC. Protein sequence: CASGLVAGGASYNEQFF.

The chain has TRBV5-1 and TRBJ2-3; 8 nucleotides agree with TRBD2. Germline V gene sequence: CDR1 SGHRS, CDR2 YFSETQ. V shed 3 bases, J shed 6 bases, and the junction held 6 bases outside the gene matches. The CDR3 totals 14 residues. CDR3 region: CASSSDSGMDTQYF. CDR3 DNA sequence: TGCGCCAGCAGCTCAGATAGCGGGATGGATACGCAGTATTTT. The full variable domain, completed using reference TRBV5-1 and TRBJ2-3, is KAGVTQTPRYLIKTRGQQVTLSCSPISGHRSVSWYQQTPGQGLQFLFEYFSETQRNKGNFPGRFSGRQFSNSRSEMNVSTLELGDSALYLCASSSDSGMDTQYFGPGTRLTVL.

V is TRBV19 and J is TRBJ2-7, with no clear D. Germline loops: CDR1 LNHDA, CDR2 SQIVND (reference sequence). CDR3 length: 14 residues. Trimming took 4 bases from V and 0 from J, leaving 10 bases between them. The CDR3 protein is CASSTAVSSYEQYF. CDR3 DNA: TGTGCCAGTAGTACGGCGGTTAGCTCCTACGAGCAGTACTTC.

This clone was found a few times. The chain joins TRBV7-9 to TRBJ1-5; the D gene is possibly TRBD1 (5 bases). Trimming left V 8 bases short and J 0 bases short, with 26 bases between. Looked up from germline, CDR1 is SEHNR and CDR2 is FQNEAQ (reference sequence). CDR3 size: 19 residues. CDR3 bases: TGTGCCAGCCCGGAATGCCCCACCAAACAGGCCTATAGCAATCAGCCCCAGCATTTT. Protein: CASPECPTKQAYSNQPQHF.

V is TRBV14 and J is TRBJ2-7; D is possibly TRBD1 (5 bases). Per the germline V gene, CDR1 is SGHDN and CDR2 is FVKESK. V lost 0 bases and J 4 bases, leaving 10 bases between the germline ends. This CDR3 contains 14 residues. The CDR3 spells CASSQDLTAYEQYF. The CDR3, as DNA: TGTGCCAGCAGCCAAGATCTGACAGCTTACGAGCAGTACTTC.

This clone was seen only a few times. This chain links TRBV7-3 with TRBJ2-3, with D possibly matching TRBD2 (7 bases). The CDR3 length is 14 residues. The germline V gene encodes CDR1 SGHTA and CDR2 FQGTGA. V shed 5 bases and J shed 4 bases, with 13 bases lying between them. The CDR3 is CASSVRGGSDTQYF. The CDR3 bases are TGTGCCAGCAGCGTGCGCGGGGGCTCAGATACGCAGTATTTT. The full variable domain, in which reference TRBV7-3 and TRBJ2-3 provide the parts outside the CDR3, is GAGVSQTPSNKVTEKGKYVELRCDPISGHTALYWYRQSLGQGPEFLIYFQGTGAADDSGLPNDRFFAVRPEGSVSTLKIQRTERGDSAVYLCASSVRGGSDTQYFGPGTRLTVL.

The rearrangement joins TRBV19 to TRBJ1-5; possibly TRBD1 for D (6 bases). Looked up from germline, CDR1 is LNHDA and CDR2 is SQIVND (reference sequence). Trimming removed 1 base at V and 11 bases at J, with 18 bases between. The CDR3 has 15 residues. CDR3 bases: TGTGCCAGTAGTATAGGGGGGCAGGTCACCAAGACCCAGCATTTT. As protein: CASSIGGQVTKTQHF.

The chain uses TRBV5-4 and TRBJ1-4, with TRBD1 matching over 8 bases. Germline lookup yields CDR1 SGHNT and CDR2 YYREEE (reference sequence). The CDR3 is 16 amino acids. Trimming removed 4 bases from V and 0 bases from J; junction bases left unmatched: 5. DNA for the CDR3: TGTGCCAGCAGCGAAGGACAGGGCGCAACTAATGAAAAACTGTTTTTT. Translated, it gives CASSEGQGATNEKLFF.

The chain links TRBV9 to TRBJ2-3; 16 bases are a match to TRBD2. The CDR3 sequence is 18 residues long. Germline assignment: CDR1 SGDLS and CDR2 YYNGEE. Unmatched junction bases numbered 8, after V lost 3 bases and J lost 4 bases. CDR3: CASSAGLAGGPGPDTQYF. As DNA, the CDR3 is TGTGCCAGCAGCGCGGGACTAGCGGGGGGGCCGGGGCCAGATACGCAGTATTTT. Drawing the rest from reference TRBV9 and TRBJ2-3, the complete variable domain is DSGVTQTPKHLITATGQRVTLRCSPRSGDLSVYWYQQSLDQGLQFLIQYYNGEERAKGNILERFSAQQFPDLHSELNLSSLELGDSALYFCASSAGLAGGPGPDTQYFGPGTRLTVL.

The genes are TRBV19 and TRBJ2-5, with 12 bases fitting TRBD2. Germline-derived CDR1 and CDR2 are LNHDA and SQIVND (reference sequence). There are 18 residues in the CDR3. Trimming took 3 bases from V and 0 from J; bases not matched to a gene: 8. CDR3 sequence: CASSIVLAGGSDQETQYF. Here the CDR3 DNA reads TGTGCCAGTAGTATTGTTCTAGCGGGGGGGTCGGACCAAGAGACCCAGTACTTC.

The V gene is TRBV5-1, the J gene TRBJ1-4; 7 bases match TRBD1. Per the germline V gene, CDR1 is SGHRS and CDR2 is YFSETQ. The CDR3 has 15 amino acids. The V segment lost 6 bases and the J segment 8 bases; nucleotides outside the gene matches: 13. The CDR3 coding sequence is TGCGCCAGCAAACCCCCAACCGGGACAGACGAAAAACTGTTTTTT. The encoded protein is CASKPPTGTDEKLFF.

The chain combines TRBV12-3 or TRBV12-4 with TRBJ1-2; D is undetermined. CDR3 size: 13 residues. V lost 3 bases and J 3 bases, leaving 8 bases between the germline ends. CDR3 sequence (DNA): TGTGCCAGCAGTTTTGGTCAGGACTATGGCTACACCTTC. Protein product: CASSFGQDYGYTF.

The J gene is TRBJ2-7, the V gene TRBV11-2; 8 positions agree with TRBD1. Germline V gene lookup returns CDR1 SGHAT and CDR2 FQNNGV. The V and J ends lost 5 bases and 3 bases, in that order; junction bases with no gene match: 12. The CDR3 loop spans 16 amino acids. The CDR3 region has the DNA TGTGCCAGCAGCCTCCATGGACAGGGTGGTTTCTACGAGCAGTACTTC. This sequence encodes CASSLHGQGGFYEQYF.

The rearrangement links TRBV19 to TRBJ1-5; D gene unclear. CDR1 is LNHDA and CDR2 is SQIVND in the germline V gene (reference sequence). The ends were cut back, 5 bases at V and 0 bases at J, with 8 bases in the middle. The CDR3 sequence is 14 residues long. CDR3 sequence reads: CASSLVASNQPQHF. The DNA of the CDR3 is TGTGCCAGTAGTTTGGTGGCTAGCAATCAGCCCCAGCATTTT.

The table lists this clone with a count of one. V usage is TRBV6-5 and J usage is TRBJ1-2, with D possibly matching TRBD1 (5 bases). The CDR3 contains 15 residues. Deletions cut 5 bases from V and 4 bases from J, with 17 bases between. The germline V gene has CDR1 MNHEY and CDR2 SVGAGI. The DNA for the CDR3 is TGTGCCAGCAGTCTAACGGACACCGGTTCCTATGGCTACACCTTC. Amino acid sequence: CASSLTDTGSYGYTF.

This clone was seen only once. This chain joins TRBV25-1 and TRBJ1-4, with 10 nucleotides matching TRBD1. The germline V gene encodes CDR1 MGHDK and CDR2 SYGVNS. The CDR3 is 17 residues long. Trimming cost V 1 base and J 4 bases; bases outside gene matches: 6. The CDR3 coding sequence is TGTGCCAGCAGTGAATTGGGACAGGGGTCGAGTAATGAAAAACTGTTTTTT. Its protein product is CASSELGQGSSNEKLFF.

The rearrangement uses TRBV5-1 and TRBJ2-1, with 12 bases matching TRBD2. Germline V gives CDR1 SGHRS, CDR2 YFSETQ. The ends lost 2 bases at V and 5 bases at J; junction bases unmatched: 2. This CDR3 has 15 amino acids. CDR3 protein: CASSFRLAGDNEQFF. CDR3 nucleotide sequence: TGCGCCAGCAGCTTCCGACTAGCGGGGGACAATGAGCAGTTCTTC.

This clone was seen just once. The genes are TRBV12-3 or TRBV12-4 and TRBJ1-1; D is undetermined. The V gene lost 6 bases and the J gene lost 1 base, with 9 bases spanning the gap. This CDR3 comprises 13 residues. The CDR3 sequence: CASSPEANTEAFF. The CDR3 nucleotides are TGTGCCAGCAGCCCCGAAGCGAACACTGAAGCTTTCTTT.

V is TRBV25-1 and J is TRBJ2-1, with D unclear. There are 10 residues in the CDR3. Germline V gene data show CDR1 as MGHDK and CDR2 as SYGVNS. Between the trimmed V and J ends, which lost 6 bases and 13 bases, there was a span of 10 bases. CDR3 residues: CASRADYQFF. CDR3 in DNA: TGTGCCAGCAGGGCGGATTACCAGTTCTTC.

The chain couples TRBV7-3 to TRBJ1-1; tentatively, D is TRBD1 (5 bases). The CDR3 runs to 13 residues. With 5 bases removed from V and 6 bases from J, the gap between germline ends came to 13 bases. CDR1 SGHTA and CDR2 FQGTGA come from the germline V gene. CDR3: CASSGSRGAEAFF. The DNA of the CDR3 is TGTGCCAGCAGCGGCAGCCGGGGGGCTGAAGCTTTCTTT.